Sequencing of this T cell receptor (beta chain) was carried out in a study of blood T cell repertoires in COVID-19. The authors' processing: Estimates of nucleated cell counts were drawn from the amplification of reference gene primers. Assay: immunoSEQ multiplex PCR; the TCRdb copy retains only in-frame clones and omits some. The V and J calls and the clone size are those of that table, but D and trimming were determined from the DNA. In the table there are about 320,000 clones, more than 90% of which are singletons. Germline lookup yields CDR1 MNHEY and CDR2 SVGAGI. The CDR3 sequence is 15 residues long. Trimming shortened V by 0 bases and J by 4 bases, and 12 bases separated the two germline ends. This clone was seen just once. Ages ranged from 18 to 89 years, with residence in around 24 US areas. Categorization into cohorts depended on clinical history that participants reported.

The rearrangement links TRBV6-5 to TRBJ1-2; D possibly corresponds to TRBD1 (5 bases). This TCR came from a woman in her thirties who had been exposed to COVID-19. The specimen sequenced was PBMCs or T cells enriched from blood (not recorded which). The CDR3 coding sequence is TGTGCCAGCAGTTACTCCTATCGACAGTCCTATGGCTACACCTTC. This gives the protein CASSYSYRQSYGYTF.